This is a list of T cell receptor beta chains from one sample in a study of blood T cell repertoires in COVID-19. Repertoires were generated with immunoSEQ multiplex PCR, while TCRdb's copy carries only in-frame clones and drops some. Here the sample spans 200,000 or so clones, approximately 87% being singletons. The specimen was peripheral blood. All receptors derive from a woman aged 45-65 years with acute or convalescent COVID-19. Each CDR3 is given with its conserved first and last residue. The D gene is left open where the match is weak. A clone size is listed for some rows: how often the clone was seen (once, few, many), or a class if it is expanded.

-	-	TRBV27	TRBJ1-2	CAVSPGPDYGYTF	TGTGCCGTCAGCCCGGGTCCCGACTATGGCTACACCTTC
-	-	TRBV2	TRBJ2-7	CASRDTGTYEQYF	TGTGCCAGCAGAGACACAGGGACGTACGAGCAGTACTTC
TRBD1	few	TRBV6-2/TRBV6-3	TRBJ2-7	CASSPGQRTVWEQYF	TGTGCCAGCAGTCCGGGACAGCGTACCGTCTGGGAGCAGTACTTC
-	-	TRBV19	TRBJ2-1	CASRTYNEQFF	TGTGCCAGTAGAACTTACAATGAGCAGTTCTTC
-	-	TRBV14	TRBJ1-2	CASSRRSAGGYGYTF	TGTGCCAGCAGCCGAAGATCGGCGGGGGGCTATGGCTACACCTTC
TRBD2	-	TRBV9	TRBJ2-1	CASSVASAQRGYNEQFF	TGTGCCAGCAGCGTAGCATCAGCCCAGCGGGGGTACAATGAGCAGTTCTTC
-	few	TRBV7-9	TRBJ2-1	CASGQGLSEQFF	TGTGCCAGCGGTCAGGGACTGAGTGAGCAGTTCTTC
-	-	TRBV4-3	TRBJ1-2	CASSQETGNYGYTF	TGCGCCAGCAGCCAGGAAACAGGGAACTATGGCTACACCTTC
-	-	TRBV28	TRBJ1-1	CASTPTVGSGFGFF	TGTGCCAGCACTCCTACGGTGGGTTCGGGGTTCGGTTTCTTT
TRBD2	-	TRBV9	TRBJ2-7	CASSVDGGGSYEQYF	TGTGCCAGCAGCGTAGACGGCGGGGGCTCCTACGAGCAGTACTTC
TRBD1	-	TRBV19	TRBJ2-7	CASTTSGGSSYEQYF	TGTGCCAGTACTACATCAGGGGGCTCTTCCTACGAGCAGTACTTC
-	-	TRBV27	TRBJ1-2	CASSLLGGHGYTF	TGTGCCAGCAGTTTATTGGGGGGGCACGGCTACACCTTC
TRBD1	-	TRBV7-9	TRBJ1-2	CASSLTGVAYGYTF	TGTGCCAGCAGCCTAACAGGGGTCGCCTATGGCTACACCTTC
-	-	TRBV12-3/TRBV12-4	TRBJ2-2	CASPGTNTGELFF	TGTGCCAGCCCGGGGACTAACACCGGGGAGCTGTTTTTT
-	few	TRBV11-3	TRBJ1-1	CASSFKGVAFF	TGTGCCAGCAGCTTTAAGGGAGTAGCTTTCTTT
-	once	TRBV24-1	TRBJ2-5	CATSGGGETQYF	TGTGCCACCAGTGGAGGGGGAGAGACCCAGTACTTC
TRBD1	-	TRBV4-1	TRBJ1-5	CASSGRQGEGLSNQPQHF	TGCGCCAGCAGCGGCAGACAGGGAGAGGGGTTAAGCAATCAGCCCCAGCATTTT
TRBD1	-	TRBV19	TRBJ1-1	CASSIMTGLATEAFF	TGTGCCAGTAGTATCATGACAGGGCTGGCCACTGAAGCTTTCTTT
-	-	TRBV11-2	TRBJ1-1	CASSFNNIEAFF	TGTGCCAGCTCCTTCAATAACATTGAAGCTTTCTTT
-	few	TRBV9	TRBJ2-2	CASSVSAFANTGELFF	TGTGCCAGCAGCGTATCCGCGTTCGCGAACACCGGGGAGCTGTTTTTT
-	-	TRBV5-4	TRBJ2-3	CASSLEEGVVLDTQYF	TGTGCCAGCAGCTTGGAGGAAGGAGTTGTTCTAGATACGCAGTATTTT
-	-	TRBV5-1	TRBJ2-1	CASSLNAEINEQFF	TGCGCCAGCAGCTTGAACGCTGAGATCAATGAGCAGTTCTTC
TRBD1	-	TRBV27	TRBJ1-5	CASSLGTDYSNQPQHF	TGTGCCAGCAGTTTGGGGACAGATTATAGCAATCAGCCCCAGCATTTT
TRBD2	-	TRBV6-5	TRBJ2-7	CASSYGGRMVDEQYF	TGTGCCAGCAGTTACGGCGGGAGAATGGTGGACGAGCAGTACTTC
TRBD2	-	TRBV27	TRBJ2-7	CASSFRGSSYEQYF	TGTGCCAGCAGTTTTCGCGGGAGCTCCTACGAGCAGTACTTC
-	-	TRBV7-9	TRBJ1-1	CASSLGGFLNTEAFF	TGTGCCAGCAGCTTAGGTGGTTTTCTAAACACTGAAGCTTTCTTT
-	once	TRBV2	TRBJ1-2	CASSLPGHDYGYTF	TGTGCCAGCAGTCTACCAGGGCACGACTATGGCTACACCTTC
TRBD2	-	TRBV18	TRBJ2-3	CASSPRTSGSGGTDTQYF	TGTGCCAGCTCACCCCGGACTAGCGGGAGTGGAGGAACAGATACGCAGTATTTT
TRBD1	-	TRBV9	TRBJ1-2	CASSGQGQFYYGYTF	TGTGCCAGCAGCGGGCAGGGACAGTTCTACTATGGCTACACCTTC
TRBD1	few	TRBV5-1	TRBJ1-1	CASSYPQGAPHRDTEAFF	TGCGCCAGCAGCTACCCACAGGGGGCACCTCATCGGGACACTGAAGCTTTCTTT
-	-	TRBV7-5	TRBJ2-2	CVRSPWNTGELFF	TGTGTCAGAAGCCCTTGGAACACCGGGGAGCTGTTTTTT
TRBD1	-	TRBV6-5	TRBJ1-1	CASSLRTGGTEAFF	TGTGCCAGCAGCCTACGGACAGGGGGAACTGAAGCTTTCTTT
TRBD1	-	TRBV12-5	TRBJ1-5	CASGLGTGYDQPQHF	TGTGCTAGTGGTTTGGGGACAGGGTATGATCAGCCCCAGCATTTT
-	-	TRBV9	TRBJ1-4	CASSVREGATNEKLFF	TGTGCCAGCAGCGTAAGGGAGGGTGCAACTAATGAAAAACTGTTTTTT
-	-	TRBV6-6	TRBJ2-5	CASSYSGGDRPETQYF	TGTGCCAGCAGTTACTCTGGCGGAGATAGGCCGGAGACCCAGTACTTC
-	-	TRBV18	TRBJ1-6	CASSPLAGADSPLHF	TGTGCCAGCTCACCATTGGCGGGGGCCGATTCACCCCTCCACTTT
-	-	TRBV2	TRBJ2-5	CASSEALGRQETQYF	TGTGCCAGCAGTGAAGCACTAGGGCGACAAGAGACCCAGTACTTC
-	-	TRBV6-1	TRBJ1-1	CASSEAPGNTEAFF	TGTGCCAGCAGTGAGGCCCCAGGGAACACTGAAGCTTTCTTT
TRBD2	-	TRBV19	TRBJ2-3	CASSPAGGTDTQYF	TGTGCCAGTAGCCCAGCGGGAGGCACAGATACGCAGTATTTT
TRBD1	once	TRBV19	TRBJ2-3	CASSHLGTGATDTQYF	TGTGCCAGTAGCCACCTCGGGACAGGGGCCACAGATACGCAGTATTTT
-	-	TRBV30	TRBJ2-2	CAWSVGVTGELFF	TGTGCCTGGAGTGTAGGGGTCACCGGGGAGCTGTTTTTT
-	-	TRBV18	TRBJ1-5	CASSPQGVQPQHF	TGTGCCAGCTCACCACAAGGGGTTCAGCCCCAGCATTTT
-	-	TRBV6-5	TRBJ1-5	CASRGQIGNQPQHF	TGTGCCAGCAGGGGACAAATCGGCAATCAGCCCCAGCATTTT
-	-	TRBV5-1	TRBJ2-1	CASSLGSSSYNEQFF	TGCGCCAGCAGCTTGGGATCTAGCTCCTACAATGAGCAGTTCTTC
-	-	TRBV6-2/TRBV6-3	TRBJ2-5	CASSYGRQETQYF	TGTGCCAGCAGTTACGGGAGACAAGAGACCCAGTACTTC
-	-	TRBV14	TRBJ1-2	CASSQDQDYGYTF	TGTGCCAGCAGCCAAGACCAGGACTATGGCTACACCTTC
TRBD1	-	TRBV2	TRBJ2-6	CAEGGQGAFGANVLTF	TGTGCCGAGGGAGGACAGGGGGCATTTGGGGCCAACGTCCTGACTTTC
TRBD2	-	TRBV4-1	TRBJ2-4	CASSQGFLAGDLAKNIQYF	TGCGCCAGCAGCCAAGGGTTCCTAGCGGGGGACCTAGCCAAAAACATTCAGTACTTC
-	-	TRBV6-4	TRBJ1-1	CATATGGGTEAFF	TGTGCCACCGCGACCGGGGGGGGCACTGAAGCTTTCTTT
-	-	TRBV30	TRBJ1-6	CAWSVTGYNSPLHF	TGTGCCTGGAGTGTAACGGGGTATAATTCACCCCTCCACTTT
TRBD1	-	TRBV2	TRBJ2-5	CASNKGAVQETQYF	TGTGCCAGCAACAAGGGGGCCGTCCAAGAGACCCAGTACTTC
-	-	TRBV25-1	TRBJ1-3	CASSEVQRAGNTIYF	TGTGCCAGCAGTGAGGTACAGAGGGCTGGAAACACCATATATTTT
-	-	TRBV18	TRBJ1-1	CASSLLEKNTEAFF	TGTGCCAGCTCACTATTGGAGAAGAACACTGAAGCTTTCTTT
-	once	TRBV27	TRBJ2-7	CASSFTHGYEQYF	TGTGCCAGCAGTTTTACCCACGGGTACGAGCAGTACTTC